The present TCR beta chain was sequenced within a study of T cells after yellow fever vaccination. CDR1 is SEHNR and CDR2 is FQNEAQ in the germline V gene (reference sequence). The CDR3 runs to 14 residues. J gave up 5 bases and V 5 bases, and 7 bases lay outside the gene matches. The TCR cDNA carried a universal primer site and UMIs from 5'RACE template switching. A single record per CDR3 protein comes from TCRdb applying MiXCR to the 5' RACE reads. This table has roughly 320,000 distinct CDR3 sequences, about 11% appearing once. Overall study results and limits: Faster peaking, at day 5 versus 15, marked a secondary response that was weaker. Booster samples showed a return of most primary-vaccination clones (approximately 96% CD4, 70% to 90% CD8).

This clonotype occurred many times. Its target is unknown. The specimen comprised CD4+ T cells sorted from PBMCs, sampled 45 days after the yellow fever booster vaccination. The TCR sequence derives from a man in his late teens or twenties who received the YFV17D yellow fever vaccine. This chain connects TRBV7-9 to TRBJ2-5; 8 nucleotides agree with TRBD1. The CDR3 coding sequence is TGTGCCAGCAGCCCCTCGACAGGGGTGGAGACCCAGTACTTC. This gives the protein CASSPSTGVETQYF. Full variable domain (missing parts from reference TRBV7-9 and TRBJ2-5): DTGVSQNPRHKITKRGQNVTFRCDPISEHNRLYWYRQTLGQGPEFLTYFQNEAQLEKSRLLSDRFSAERPKGSFSTLEIQRTEQGDSAMYLCASSPSTGVETQYFGPGTRLLVL.